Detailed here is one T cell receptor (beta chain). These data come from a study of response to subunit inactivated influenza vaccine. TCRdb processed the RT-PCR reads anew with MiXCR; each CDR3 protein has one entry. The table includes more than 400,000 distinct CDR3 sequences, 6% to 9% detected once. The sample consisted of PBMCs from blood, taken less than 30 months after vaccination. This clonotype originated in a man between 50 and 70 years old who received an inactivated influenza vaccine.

The DNA for the CDR3 is TGTGCCAGCAGCGGAGGGACAACGACCGGGGAGCTGTTTTTT. Amino acid sequence: CASSGGTTTGELFF. The chain employs TRBV5-5 and TRBJ2-2; D is perhaps TRBD1 or TRBD2 (6 bases each). Between the trimmed V and J ends, which lost 4 bases and 5 bases, there was a span of 12 bases. Germline values: CDR1 SGHKS, CDR2 YYEKEE (reference sequence). The CDR3 covers 14 residues.